This T cell receptor (beta chain) is from a study of blood T cell repertoires in COVID-19. Background on the study: The United States, Italy and Spain were the sources of the acute and convalescent COVID-19 samples. The cDNA or gDNA used as material had been derived from T cells, B-cell-depleted T cells, or PBMCs.

The CDR3 totals 16 residues. CDR1 SGDLS and CDR2 YYNGEE come from the germline V gene. J gave up 2 bases and V 4 bases, and 11 bases lay outside the gene matches. Per the authors' pipeline: How many nucleated cells were present was estimated from reference gene primer amplification. Sequenced by immunoSEQ multiplex PCR; TCRdb stores in-frame clones only, minus some. The V and J calls and the clone size are those of that table, but D and trimming were determined from the DNA. The sample contains more than 55,000 clones, around 84% of which appear only once. This sequence joins TRBV9 and TRBJ2-5; the match to TRBD2 covers 7 bases. Sequencing used peripheral blood. This TCR was recovered from a woman at least 80 years old with acute or convalescent COVID-19. CDR3 protein: CASSPRLLASQETQYF. The CDR3 bases are TGTGCCAGCAGCCCCCGGTTACTAGCGTCACAAGAGACCCAGTACTTC. Full variable domain (rest looked up from reference TRBV9 and TRBJ2-5): DSGVTQTPKHLITATGQRVTLRCSPRSGDLSVYWYQQSLDQGLQFLIQYYNGEERAKGNILERFSAQQFPDLHSELNLSSLELGDSALYFCASSPRLLASQETQYFGPGTRLLVL.